The 11 T cell receptor beta chains below were found in one sample sequenced in a study of cytomegalovirus exposure and HLA in healthy donors. A multiplex PCR was run with 60 Vbeta primers and 13 Jbeta primers. The method was immunoSEQ multiplex PCR; TCRdb's version includes in-frame clones alone and lacks a portion of them. The sample consists of over 250,000 clones, 65% to 85% of them appearing once. Material for sequencing was PBMCs. The receptors here all came from a female donor in good health and CMV-seronegative.

This chain joins TRBV6-1 and TRBJ2-1, with a weak D call TRBD1 (6 bases). The V gene's germline CDR1 is MNHNS and CDR2 SASEGT. The CDR3 spans 13 residues. With 3 bases removed from V and 7 bases from J, the gap between germline ends came to 10 bases. The CDR3 coding sequence is TGTGCCAGCAGTGAGAGGCAGGGGAATGAGCAGTTCTTC. Translating it yields CASSERQGNEQFF.

The CDR3 protein is CASSFLGQVASTDTQYF. DNA for the CDR3: TGTGCCAGCAGTTTTCTCGGACAGGTCGCTAGCACAGATACGCAGTATTTT. This chain joins TRBV27 and TRBJ2-3; the match to TRBD1 covers 7 bases. Germline CDR1 is MNHEY and CDR2 is SMNVEV (reference sequence). J gave up 0 bases and V 3 bases, and 9 bases lay outside the gene matches. This CDR3 comprises 17 residues.

This chain links TRBV5-8 with TRBJ2-1; TRBD2 agrees at 11 bases. The CDR3 loop spans 14 amino acids. Germline lookup yields CDR1 SGHTS and CDR2 YDEGEE. The J segment lost 13 bases and the V segment lost 0 bases, leaving 6 bases of the junction unmatched. CDR3 in DNA: TGTGCCAGCAGCTTGGTTAGCGGGAGGGCCTCCCAGTTCTTC. Residues: CASSLVSGRASQFF.

This clone has more than one count but fewer than ten. V gene TRBV5-5 combines with J gene TRBJ2-7, with 10 bases identical to TRBD2. Per germline, CDR1 SGHKS and CDR2 YYEKEE (reference sequence). The CDR3 length is 15 residues. V gave up 0 bases and J gave up 4 bases; unmatched junction bases: 4. CDR3 nucleotides: TGTGCCAGCAGCTTGGGCCCTAGCGGGAGTTACGAGCAGTACTTC. It is translated as CASSLGPSGSYEQYF.

This clone has a handful of counts. This chain joins TRBV4-2 and TRBJ2-2; TRBD2 matches at 9 bases. Per germline, CDR1 LGHNA and CDR2 YNFKEQ. Trimming removed 4 bases from V and 0 bases from J; junction bases left unmatched: 3. The CDR3 sequence is 16 residues long. In DNA form, the CDR3 reads TGTGCCAGCAGCCCGCGACTAGCGGCGAACACCGGGGAGCTGTTTTTT. Residues: CASSPRLAANTGELFF.

The gene calls are TRBV5-1 and TRBJ2-5, with D possibly matching TRBD2 (6 bases). The V end lost 4 bases, the J end lost 7 bases, and 23 bases lay between the germline ends. The CDR3 totals 16 residues. The germline CDR1 and CDR2 sequences are SGHRS and YFSETQ. CDR3 loop: CASSVDPLGGTGTQYF. The CDR3 bases are TGCGCCAGCAGCGTGGACCCCTTGGGCGGGACGGGGACCCAGTACTTC. The entire variable domain, with the rest obtained from reference TRBV5-1 and TRBJ2-5, is as follows: KAGVTQTPRYLIKTRGQQVTLSCSPISGHRSVSWYQQTPGQGLQFLFEYFSETQRNKGNFPGRFSGRQFSNSRSEMNVSTLELGDSALYLCASSVDPLGGTGTQYFGPGTRLLVL.

The rearrangement links TRBV19 to TRBJ2-1; 8 nucleotides match TRBD2. Losses at the gene ends were 4 bases for V and 3 bases for J; bases not matched to a gene: 11. Germline-derived CDR1 and CDR2 are LNHDA and SQIVND (reference sequence). The CDR3 runs 17 residues. The CDR3 nucleotides are TGTGCCAGTAGTAGCATTTCCGGGACTAGTGACTACAATGAGCAGTTCTTC. Translation: CASSSISGTSDYNEQFF. The full variable domain, its missing parts supplied by reference TRBV19 and TRBJ2-1, is DGGITQSPKYLFRKEGQNVTLSCEQNLNHDAMYWYRQDPGQGLRLIYYSQIVNDFQKGDIAEGYSVSREKKESFPLTVTSAQKNPTAFYLCASSSISGTSDYNEQFFGPGTRLTVL.

The chain links TRBV6-6 to TRBJ1-1; the D is unclear. Germline lookup yields CDR1 MNHNY and CDR2 SVGAGI (reference sequence). The V gene lost 0 bases and the J gene lost 1 base, with 9 bases spanning the gap. The CDR3 spans 15 residues. DNA for the CDR3: TGTGCCAGCAGTTACTCCTTGAGGTGGAACACTGAAGCTTTCTTT. Amino acids: CASSYSLRWNTEAFF.

The rearrangement links TRBV12-5 to TRBJ2-1; 10 bases align to TRBD2. The J segment lost 6 bases and the V segment lost 0 bases, leaving 5 bases of the junction unmatched. This CDR3 has 16 residues. Germline CDR1 LGHNT, CDR2 FRNRAP. CDR3 bases: TGTGCTAGTGGTTTGGTTCCGGGACTAGCGTTCAATGAGCAGTTCTTC. As protein: CASGLVPGLAFNEQFF.

The chain couples TRBV5-6 to TRBJ1-5; no definite D call. The CDR3 consists of 12 residues. CDR1 SGHDT and CDR2 YYEEEE come from the germline V gene. Between the trimmed V and J ends, which lost 3 bases and 4 bases, there was a span of 5 bases. The CDR3 loop is CASSSGNQPQHF. DNA of the CDR3: TGTGCCAGCAGCTCCGGTAATCAGCCCCAGCATTTT.

The chain is built from TRBV29-1 and TRBJ1-1; 9 bases match TRBD1. CDR3 length: 13 amino acids. After removal of 7 bases from V and 1 base from J, the junction contained 4 bases not matched to a gene. Per germline, CDR1 SQVTM and CDR2 ANQGSEA. This CDR3 reads CSARDRENTEAFF. The CDR3 coding sequence is TGCAGCGCCCGGGACAGGGAGAACACTGAAGCTTTCTTT.